Listed below are T cell receptor beta chains from one sample, sequenced in a study of PD-1 blockade in classical Hodgkin lymphoma. This table comes from immunoSEQ multiplex PCR, and its TCRdb copy is limited to in-frame clones, with some not included. The table has over 35,000 clones, about nine tenths seen once. The input for sequencing was peripheral blood mononuclear cells (PBMCs), taken at baseline. All receptors derive from a human donor with classical Hodgkin lymphoma. Each CDR3 is given with its conserved first and last residue. The D gene is left open where the match is weak. Rows may omit the clone size; those that give it use once, few, many or a size class.

-	-	TRBV6-5	TRBJ2-2	CASSFGGTGELFF	TGTGCCAGCAGTTTCGGCGGAACCGGGGAGCTGTTTTTT
-	-	TRBV19	TRBJ2-2	CASSILGTGELFF	TGTGCCAGTAGTATTCTGGGGACCGGGGAGCTGTTTTTT
few	-	TRBV18	TRBJ2-7	CASSPQGEGYEQYF	TGTGCCAGCTCACCACAGGGAGAGGGGTACGAGCAGTACTTC
-	TRBD1	TRBV5-4	TRBJ2-3	CASSLMTGKTTDTQYF	TGTGCCAGCAGCTTGATGACAGGGAAAACAACAGATACGCAGTATTTT
-	-	TRBV15	TRBJ1-5	CATSRAHGNQPQHF	TGTGCCACCAGCAGAGCGCACGGCAATCAGCCCCAGCATTTT
-	TRBD2	TRBV6-5	TRBJ2-7	CASREGTSGSYEQYF	TGTGCCAGCAGGGAGGGGACTAGCGGTTCCTACGAGCAGTACTTC
-	-	TRBV2	TRBJ2-3	CASSRTDTQYF	TGTGCCAGCAGTCGCACAGATACGCAGTATTTT
-	-	TRBV18	TRBJ2-3	CASSPRGGRDTQYF	TGTGCCAGCTCACCAAGGGGCGGAAGGGATACGCAGTATTTT
once	TRBD2	TRBV5-1	TRBJ2-1	CASSLWTSGIELYNEQFF	TGCGCCAGCAGCTTATGGACTAGCGGGATCGAGCTCTACAATGAGCAGTTCTTC
-	-	TRBV25-1	TRBJ1-4	CASSQSLQSTNEKLFF	TGTGCCAGCAGTCAATCCCTACAGTCAACTAATGAAAAACTGTTTTTT
-	-	TRBV7-2	TRBJ1-4	CASSRNGRNEKLFF	TGTGCCAGCAGCCGGAACGGACGCAATGAAAAACTGTTTTTT
-	-	TRBV19	TRBJ2-1	CASSIWGPTGIDEQFF	TGTGCCAGTAGTATATGGGGTCCTACAGGGATCGATGAGCAGTTCTTC
-	-	TRBV2	TRBJ2-3	CASSEEGHTDTQYF	TGTGCCAGCAGTGAGGAGGGCCACACAGATACGCAGTATTTT
-	-	TRBV7-9	TRBJ1-6	CASSPARNNSPLHF	TGTGCCAGCAGCCCAGCACGGAATAATTCACCCCTCCACTTT
-	-	TRBV30	TRBJ1-4	CAWSVLGTREKLFF	TGTGCCTGGAGTGTACTGGGGACACGTGAAAAACTGTTTTTT
-	TRBD2	TRBV6-5	TRBJ2-1	CASSPGRLYNEQFF	TGTGCCAGCAGTCCCGGGAGGTTGTACAATGAGCAGTTCTTC
few	-	TRBV18	TRBJ2-5	CASSRDFGGLKTQYF	TGTGCCAGCTCAAGAGATTTCGGGGGGCTAAAGACCCAGTACTTC
-	-	TRBV7-2	TRBJ1-3	CASSWRVSSGNTIYF	TGTGCCAGCAGCTGGCGGGTCAGCTCTGGAAACACCATATATTTT
-	-	TRBV7-2	TRBJ1-1	CASSLALTSTEAFF	TGTGCCAGCAGCTTAGCGCTTACATCGACTGAAGCTTTCTTT
once	-	TRBV30	TRBJ1-5	CAWSKGGRGQPQHF	TGTGCCTGGAGTAAGGGGGGGCGCGGACAGCCCCAGCATTTT
-	TRBD2	TRBV15	TRBJ2-7	CATSRDSGRASPYEQYF	TGTGCCACCAGCAGGGACAGCGGGAGGGCCTCCCCCTACGAGCAGTACTTC
-	-	TRBV9	TRBJ2-3	CASSVGVSTDTQYF	TGTGCCAGCAGCGTAGGGGTTAGCACAGATACGCAGTATTTT
-	-	TRBV27	TRBJ2-1	CASTPPDRRGGQNEQFF	TGTGCCAGCACCCCCCCCGACCGGAGGGGGGGGCAGAATGAGCAGTTCTTC
-	-	TRBV5-1	TRBJ1-5	CASSLEVGNQPQHF	TGCGCCAGCAGCTTGGAGGTCGGTAATCAGCCCCAGCATTTT
once	-	TRBV4-2	TRBJ1-1	CASSQVPGQIMNTEAFF	TGTGCCAGCAGCCAAGTCCCGGGCCAGATCATGAACACTGAAGCTTTCTTT
-	TRBD1	TRBV29-1	TRBJ1-1	CSVGPTGGVMNTEAFF	TGCAGCGTTGGGCCAACAGGGGGCGTAATGAACACTGAAGCTTTCTTT
-	-	TRBV6-5	TRBJ1-2	CASSYGRHFYGYTF	TGTGCCAGCAGTTACGGTCGGCACTTCTATGGCTACACCTTC
-	-	TRBV15	TRBJ1-1	CATSRERSRSTEAFF	TGTGCCACCAGCAGAGAACGATCCCGGAGCACTGAAGCTTTCTTT
once	-	TRBV11-2	TRBJ2-4	CASSLDLGGNIQYF	TGTGCCAGCAGCTTAGATCTAGGAGGGAACATTCAGTACTTC
-	-	TRBV6-4	TRBJ1-5	CASSDEAGIQPQHF	TGTGCCAGCAGTGATGAGGCCGGAATTCAGCCCCAGCATTTT
once	TRBD2	TRBV5-4	TRBJ2-7	CASSSAGGPWEQYF	TGTGCCAGCAGCTCAGCGGGAGGGCCGTGGGAGCAGTACTTC
-	TRBD1	TRBV5-1	TRBJ1-3	CASYQDDRGLNTIYF	TGCGCCAGCTACCAAGACGACAGGGGGCTAAACACCATATATTTT
-	-	TRBV18	TRBJ2-4	CASSPTRTENIQYF	TGTGCCAGCTCACCAACTCGGACAGAAAACATTCAGTACTTC
-	-	TRBV9	TRBJ1-1	CASSGRGSWDTEAFF	TGTGCCAGCAGCGGGAGGGGGTCTTGGGACACTGAAGCTTTCTTT
-	-	TRBV7-9	TRBJ1-3	CASSVTGNTIYF	TGTGCCAGCAGCGTGACAGGAAACACCATATATTTT
-	-	TRBV6-5	TRBJ2-1	CASSYLGLYEQFF	TGTGCCAGCAGTTACTTGGGACTCTATGAGCAGTTCTTC
-	-	TRBV28	TRBJ2-2	CAAGRGYGELFF	TGTGCCGCGGGGAGGGGGTACGGGGAGCTGTTTTTT
-	-	TRBV6-5	TRBJ2-1	CASSFWDRAYNEQFF	TGTGCCAGCAGTTTCTGGGACCGAGCCTACAATGAGCAGTTCTTC
-	-	TRBV25-1	TRBJ1-3	CASSERGSGNTIYF	TGTGCCAGCAGTGAAAGGGGCTCTGGAAACACCATATATTTT